These T cell receptor beta chains were read from a single sample in a study of T cell responses to AZD1222 COVID-19 vaccine. Assay: immunoSEQ multiplex PCR; the TCRdb copy retains only in-frame clones and omits some. The data show some 96,000 clones, approximately 91% seen once. Material: peripheral blood, obtained on day 0 of AZD1222 vaccination. Receptors were obtained from an adult in good health. The CDR3 runs from the conserved cysteine through the conserved F or W. D genes are given only for firm matches. Clone size is given for some rows only: seen once, a few or many times, or a class if the clone is expanded.

V,D,size,J,CDR3,DNA
TRBV23-1,.,.,TRBJ1-1,CASRNIKAFF,TGCGCCAGCAGAAATATCAAAGCTTTCTTT
TRBV24-1,TRBD1,.,TRBJ1-2,CATSPGGSYGYTF,TGTGCCACCAGTCCAGGGGGCAGCTATGGCTACACCTTC
TRBV25-1,.,.,TRBJ1-1,CASSEFSGRLRGTEAFF,TGTGCCAGCAGTGAATTCAGCGGACGGTTACGGGGGACTGAAGCTTTCTTT
TRBV27,.,.,TRBJ2-1,CASQTFQSSYNEQFF,TGTGCCAGCCAGACATTCCAAAGCTCCTACAATGAGCAGTTCTTC
TRBV11-2,.,.,TRBJ1-2,CASSPLRGSEWNGYTF,TGTGCCAGCAGCCCCCTCCGCGGGTCAGAGTGGAATGGCTACACCTTC
TRBV28,.,.,TRBJ1-5,CASSLTADSNQPQHF,TGTGCCAGCAGTTTAACCGCGGATAGCAATCAGCCCCAGCATTTT
TRBV11-2,.,.,TRBJ1-1,CASSLVRREAFF,TGTGCCAGCAGCTTAGTAAGGCGTGAAGCTTTCTTT
TRBV13,TRBD2,.,TRBJ2-3,CASSSLAGAITDTQYF,TGTGCCAGCAGCTCACTAGCGGGGGCGATCACAGATACGCAGTATTTT
TRBV9,TRBD2,.,TRBJ2-5,CASSAGLAEETQYF,TGTGCCAGCAGCGCGGGACTAGCGGAAGAGACCCAGTACTTC
TRBV5-4,.,.,TRBJ1-2,CASSLDRNYGYTF,TGTGCCAGCAGCTTGGACAGAAACTATGGCTACACCTTC
TRBV10-1,TRBD2,.,TRBJ2-7,CASSESGGTYEQYF,TGCGCCAGCAGTGAAAGCGGGGGAACCTACGAGCAGTACTTC
TRBV9,.,once,TRBJ1-1,CASSVGGEIVSEAFF,TGTGCCAGCAGCGTAGGGGGGGAGATCGTGAGTGAAGCTTTCTTT
TRBV29-1,.,.,TRBJ2-5,CSVYHGSETQYF,TGCAGCGTCTATCACGGGAGCGAGACCCAGTACTTC
TRBV3-1/TRBV3-2,TRBD2,.,TRBJ2-1,CASSLRGGRDNEQFF,TGTGCCAGCAGCCTTCGGGGGGGAAGGGACAATGAGCAGTTCTTC
TRBV7-9,TRBD1,.,TRBJ1-1,CASSLTGVGTEAFF,TGTGCCAGCAGCTTAACAGGGGTTGGCACTGAAGCTTTCTTT
TRBV27,.,.,TRBJ2-7,CASSSGTRPYEQYF,TGTGCCAGCTCGTCCGGGACACGACCCTACGAGCAGTACTTC
TRBV7-9,.,.,TRBJ2-1,CASSLGLSSYNEQFF,TGTGCCAGCAGCTTAGGATTAAGCTCCTACAATGAGCAGTTCTTC
TRBV2,.,.,TRBJ1-3,CASSELTARSGNTIYF,TGTGCCAGCAGTGAACTGACAGCGCGCTCTGGAAACACCATATATTTT
TRBV9,.,.,TRBJ2-7,CASSGTGDYEQYF,TGTGCCAGCAGCGGGACGGGGGACTACGAGCAGTACTTC
TRBV6-2/TRBV6-3,.,.,TRBJ1-2,CASSLAWEGYTF,TGTGCCAGCAGCCTCGCGTGGGAGGGCTACACCTTC
TRBV19,.,.,TRBJ1-1,CASSTVSMNTEAFF,TGTGCCAGTAGTACTGTTTCCATGAACACTGAAGCTTTCTTT
TRBV2,.,.,TRBJ1-5,CASSEGFFRGGSNQPQHF,TGTGCCAGCAGTGAAGGTTTCTTTAGGGGAGGTAGCAATCAGCCCCAGCATTTT
TRBV9,.,.,TRBJ1-3,CASSATGFSGNTIYF,TGTGCCAGCAGCGCGACAGGTTTCTCTGGAAACACCATATATTTT
TRBV19,.,.,TRBJ2-7,CASSMGAAYEQYF,TGTGCCAGTAGTATGGGGGCCGCGTACGAGCAGTACTTC
TRBV12-3/TRBV12-4,.,.,TRBJ1-5,CASSYRVNQPQHF,TGTGCCAGCAGTTACAGGGTAAATCAGCCCCAGCATTTT
TRBV9,TRBD1,.,TRBJ2-1,CASSGGTGQGIEQFF,TGTGCCAGCAGCGGGGGTACGGGACAGGGGATTGAGCAGTTCTTC
TRBV18,TRBD1,.,TRBJ1-2,CASSLQGTDGYTF,TGTGCCAGCTCGCTACAGGGGACCGATGGCTACACCTTC
TRBV15,.,.,TRBJ2-7,CATSPGLTYEQYF,TGTGCCACCAGCCCGGGGCTAACCTACGAGCAGTACTTC
TRBV3-1/TRBV3-2,.,.,TRBJ2-3,CASKRGGGTDTQYF,TGTGCCAGCAAAAGGGGGGGCGGCACAGATACGCAGTATTTT
TRBV11-3,TRBD2,.,TRBJ2-1,CASSSLTSGVLGANEQFF,TGTGCCAGCAGCTCCTTGACTAGCGGGGTACTAGGGGCCAATGAGCAGTTCTTC
TRBV7-2,.,.,TRBJ2-5,CASSRDFPSSEDQETQYF,TGTGCCAGCAGCAGGGACTTCCCGTCCAGCGAAGACCAAGAGACCCAGTACTTC
TRBV12-3/TRBV12-4,.,.,TRBJ2-7,CASSFDSSYEQYF,TGTGCCAGCAGTTTCGACAGTAGCTACGAGCAGTACTTC